This TCR beta chain was sequenced for a study of T cell repertoires in cytomegalovirus infection. Turning to the study itself: Recently identified HLA-C-restricted and well-studied HLA-B-restricted CMV epitopes were used. A matching HLA type, together with CMV infection, was signaled by public TCR beta signatures. Study results and caveats: Cumulative frequency (of public TCR beta family members) identified carriers of CMV plus the relevant HLA.

This clonotype showed up just a few times. Its antigen is not identified. The CDR3 has 16 amino acids. V was trimmed by 3 bases and J by 3 bases, leaving 14 bases between them. Germline CDR1 MNHEY, CDR2 SMNVEV (reference sequence). TCRdb recomputed calls from the reads with MiXCR, one row per CDR3 protein. The sample lists hundreds of thousands of distinct CDR3 sequences, 30% to 40% occurring once. The chain recombines TRBV27 with TRBJ1-4; the D gene is possibly TRBD1 (6 bases). This receptor was obtained from a human donor in good health (CMV status not recorded). Some clones in this sample may be carry-over from other donors' samples. The sequencing used cultured CD8+ T cells from PBMCs, collected from culture after CMV antigen stimulation. CDR3 coding DNA: TGTGCCAGCAGTTTCCCCTGGACAGATTCTAATGAAAAACTGTTTTTT. As protein: CASSFPWTDSNEKLFF. The whole variable domain, filled in from reference TRBV27 and TRBJ1-4, reads EAQVTQNPRYLITVTGKKLTVTCSQNMNHEYMSWYRQDPGLGLRQIYYSMNVEVTDKGDVPEGYKVSRKEKRNFPLILESPSPNQTSLYFCASSFPWTDSNEKLFFGSGTQLSVL.